The 26 T cell receptor beta chains given below trace back to one sample, sequenced in a study of blood T cell repertoires in COVID-19. Clones were sequenced by immunoSEQ multiplex PCR, and TCRdb holds only the in-frame ones, with some missing. The repertoire holds fewer than 250,000 clones, with around 84% as singletons. The sample taken for sequencing was peripheral blood. The receptor set was obtained from a human donor in a cohort sampled during active COVID-19.

This rearrangement joins TRBV6-1 to TRBJ2-3; TRBD2 matches at 11 bases. CDR1 is MNHNS, CDR2 SASEGT, per germline. The V segment lost 1 base and the J segment 6 bases; nucleotides outside the gene matches: 9. The CDR3 is 17 amino acids. CDR3 sequence reads: CASSEGLAGTVIDTQYF. CDR3 sequence (DNA): TGTGCCAGCAGTGAAGGACTAGCGGGGACAGTGATTGATACGCAGTATTTT.

The chain recombines TRBV7-9 with TRBJ1-5; 8 nucleotides match TRBD1. The V gene end was trimmed by 2 bases and the J gene end by 3 bases; junction bases not matched to a gene: 3. This CDR3 region has 15 residues. From germline, CDR1 is SEHNR and CDR2 FQNEAQ (reference sequence). The CDR3 sequence: CASSLTGGINQPQHF. CDR3 nucleotide sequence: TGTGCCAGCAGCTTAACAGGGGGGATCAATCAGCCCCAGCATTTT. Supplemented by reference TRBV7-9 and TRBJ1-5, the full variable domain reads DTGVSQNPRHKITKRGQNVTFRCDPISEHNRLYWYRQTLGQGPEFLTYFQNEAQLEKSRLLSDRFSAERPKGSFSTLEIQRTEQGDSAMYLCASSLTGGINQPQHFGDGTRLSIL.

This chain connects TRBV11-2 to TRBJ2-7; 9 bases are shared with TRBD2. The ends lost 5 bases at V and 3 bases at J; junction bases unmatched: 5. The germline V gene has CDR1 SGHAT and CDR2 FQNNGV. The CDR3 has 14 residues. CDR3 nucleotide sequence: TGTGCCAGCAGCCGTAGCGGGAGCCGCTACGAGCAGTACTTC. Its protein is CASSRSGSRYEQYF.

This chain connects TRBV2 to TRBJ2-2, with TRBD1 identical over 7 bases. Losses at the gene ends were 7 bases for V and 1 base for J; bases not matched to a gene: 3. Germline loops: CDR1 SNHLY, CDR2 FYNNEI. The CDR3 consists of 14 residues. The CDR3 sequence: CASKRGQNTGELFF. The DNA for the CDR3 is TGTGCCAGCAAGAGGGGGCAGAACACCGGGGAGCTGTTTTTT.

V gene TRBV30 combines with J gene TRBJ2-6; no firm D call. This CDR3 has 14 residues. Between the trimmed V and J ends, which lost 4 bases and 1 base, there was a span of 8 bases. Germline assignment: CDR1 GTSNPN and CDR2 SVGIG (reference sequence). CDR3 coding DNA: TGTGCCTGGAAGGCGGAATCTGGGGCCAACGTCCTGACTTTC. Amino acids: CAWKAESGANVLTF.

The chain uses TRBV14 and TRBJ2-1; 8 bases match TRBD1. Trimming removed 1 base from V and 4 bases from J; junction bases left unmatched: 6. The germline CDR1 and CDR2 sequences are SGHDN and FVKESK. The CDR3 totals 16 residues. As DNA, the CDR3 is TGTGCCAGCAGCCAAGGGCGAGGGGACAGGTACAATGAGCAGTTCTTC. It specifies CASSQGRGDRYNEQFF.

V gene TRBV7-8 combines with J gene TRBJ1-3; D is uncertain. The ends were cut back, 5 bases at V and 4 bases at J, with 15 bases in the middle. CDR3 size: 15 residues. Germline V gene data show CDR1 as SGHVS and CDR2 as FQNEAQ. CDR3 DNA sequence: TGTGCCAGCAGCGCTTCAGAGGCCGTGGGAAACACCATATATTTT. It yields the protein CASSASEAVGNTIYF.

The rearrangement uses TRBV29-1 and TRBJ1-2; no clear D gene. The germline V gene has CDR1 SQVTM and CDR2 ANQGSEA. The CDR3 runs to 13 residues. Trimming removed 3 bases at V and 1 base at J, with 9 bases between. In DNA, the CDR3 is TGCAGCGTTGAGGAGGAGGATAACTATGGCTACACCTTC. It yields the protein CSVEEEDNYGYTF.

This clone appeared a single time. The chain is built from TRBV28 and TRBJ2-5, with D perhaps TRBD2 (6 bases). The CDR3 runs to 13 residues. V was pared by 5 bases and J by 7 bases, with 14 bases between. Germline lookup yields CDR1 MDHEN and CDR2 SYDVKM. The DNA for the CDR3 is TGTGCCAGCAGTCGGGACTCCCGTGGGACCCAGTACTTC. This encodes CASSRDSRGTQYF.

The chain is built from TRBV5-1 and TRBJ2-1; 9 positions match TRBD1. Germline trimming cut 2 bases from V and 8 bases from J; bases unmatched to any gene: 8. The CDR3 is made up of 15 amino acids. The germline V gene encodes CDR1 SGHRS and CDR2 YFSETQ. The CDR3 region is CASSFDGQGLHEQFF. The CDR3, as DNA: TGCGCCAGCAGCTTCGATGGACAGGGGCTGCATGAGCAGTTCTTC. The variable domain in full, completed from reference TRBV5-1 and TRBJ2-1, reads KAGVTQTPRYLIKTRGQQVTLSCSPISGHRSVSWYQQTPGQGLQFLFEYFSETQRNKGNFPGRFSGRQFSNSRSEMNVSTLELGDSALYLCASSFDGQGLHEQFFGPGTRLTVL.

The V call is TRBV19, the J call TRBJ2-2; 9 bases align to TRBD1. Germline V gene lookup returns CDR1 LNHDA and CDR2 SQIVND (reference sequence). CDR3 length: 16 amino acids. The junction had 10 bases not matched to a gene; V was cut back by 7 bases and J by 4 bases. The CDR3 protein is CASNHEGTGSTGELFF. The CDR3, as DNA: TGTGCCAGTAACCACGAGGGGACAGGGTCCACCGGGGAGCTGTTTTTT.

The chain links TRBV15 to TRBJ2-2; 10 nucleotides match TRBD2. With V trimmed by 5 bases and J by 4 bases, 10 bases remained unmatched. CDR3 length equals 17 residues. Per the germline V gene, CDR1 is LNHNV and CDR2 is YYDKDF (reference sequence). The CDR3 sequence is CATSGRLAGDGTGELFF. Here the CDR3 DNA reads TGTGCCACCAGCGGAAGGCTAGCGGGAGATGGCACCGGGGAGCTGTTTTTT. Drawing the rest from reference TRBV15 and TRBJ2-2, the complete variable domain is DAMVIQNPRYQVTQFGKPVTLSCSQTLNHNVMYWYQQKSSQAPKLLFHYYDKDFNNEADTPDNFQSRRPNTSFCFLDIRSPGLGDTAMYLCATSGRLAGDGTGELFFGEGSRLTVL.

The V gene is TRBV4-2, the J gene TRBJ2-1; TRBD2 agrees at 11 bases. V shed 4 bases and J 6 bases; nucleotides not matched to a gene: 5. In germline, CDR1 is LGHNA, CDR2 YNFKEQ. The CDR3 sequence is 15 residues long. Here the CDR3 DNA reads TGTGCCAGCAGCCTCCCGACTAGCGGGACCAATGAGCAGTTCTTC. Translating it yields CASSLPTSGTNEQFF.

This chain uses TRBV5-6 with TRBJ1-2; D unclear. Germline V CDR1 and CDR2: SGHDT, YYEEEE. Trimming removed 3 bases at V and 4 bases at J, with 16 bases between. The CDR3 totals 15 residues. CDR3 coding DNA: TGTGCCAGCAGCTCATACAATGACAACGGCTATGGCTACACCTTC. Its translation is CASSSYNDNGYGYTF.

V gene TRBV19 combines with J gene TRBJ2-6, with a tentative D call TRBD2 (6 bases). The CDR3 is 19 amino acids. V lost 5 bases and J 4 bases, leaving 24 bases between the germline ends. In germline, CDR1 is LNHDA, CDR2 SQIVND (reference sequence). The chain's CDR3 is CASSFREGVAGSGANVLTF. The CDR3 nucleotides read TGTGCCAGTAGTTTTCGAGAGGGCGTTGCGGGATCAGGGGCCAACGTCCTGACTTTC.

This rearrangement joins TRBV6-6 to TRBJ1-2, with D perhaps matching TRBD1 (6 bases). This CDR3 region has 16 residues. Germline V gives CDR1 MNHNY, CDR2 SVGAGI (reference sequence). V lost 6 bases, J lost 4 bases, and 21 bases lay in between. Here the CDR3 DNA reads TGTGCCAGCAGACAACCGCAGGGACAATTGGTCTATGGCTACACCTTC. Translation: CASRQPQGQLVYGYTF.

The chain uses TRBV5-1 and TRBJ1-1; 10 bases map to TRBD1. V lost 4 bases to trimming and J lost 5 bases; unmatched junction nucleotides: 5. The CDR3 runs 14 residues. CDR1 is SGHRS and CDR2 is YFSETQ in the germline V gene. The DNA of the CDR3 is TGCGCCAGCAGCCTCGGGACAGGGGAGACTGAAGCTTTCTTT. Encoded protein: CASSLGTGETEAFF. Full variable domain (rest looked up from reference TRBV5-1 and TRBJ1-1): KAGVTQTPRYLIKTRGQQVTLSCSPISGHRSVSWYQQTPGQGLQFLFEYFSETQRNKGNFPGRFSGRQFSNSRSEMNVSTLELGDSALYLCASSLGTGETEAFFGQGTRLTVV.

The J gene is TRBJ2-1, the V gene TRBV2; 10 positions match TRBD1. In germline, CDR1 is SNHLY, CDR2 FYNNEI. The CDR3 contains 14 residues. Germline trimming cut 7 bases from V and 10 bases from J; bases unmatched to any gene: 10. CDR3: CASTRDRGIVEQFF. The CDR3, as DNA: TGTGCCAGCACTAGGGACAGGGGTATCGTGGAGCAGTTCTTC.

V and J are TRBV4-1 and TRBJ2-1, with 11 bases identical to TRBD2. This CDR3 spans 15 amino acids. J lost 10 bases, V lost 4 bases, and 9 bases had no gene match. CDR1 is MGHRA and CDR2 is YSYEKL in the germline V gene. DNA for the CDR3: TGCGCCAGCAGCCCGGGACTAGCGGTGTCCTCGGAGCAGTTCTTC. It yields the protein CASSPGLAVSSEQFF.

V and J are TRBV27 and TRBJ2-7, with a weak D call TRBD1 (5 bases). The germline V gene has CDR1 MNHEY and CDR2 SMNVEV (reference sequence). This CDR3 region has 15 residues. The V end was cut by 5 bases, the J end by 6 bases, with 20 bases between. This CDR3 reads CASSAQKGYSSEQYF. The CDR3 region has the DNA TGTGCCAGCAGTGCCCAAAAGGGGTATAGCTCCGAGCAGTACTTC.

This clone was recorded once. The chain has TRBV27 and TRBJ2-1; 10 bases are shared with TRBD2. Germline CDR1 MNHEY, CDR2 SMNVEV (reference sequence). Unmatched junction bases numbered 3, after V lost 5 bases and J lost 11 bases. The CDR3 is 12 amino acids. The CDR3 loop is CASSILAGKQFF. The CDR3 DNA reads TGTGCCAGCAGTATACTAGCGGGGAAGCAGTTCTTC.

This clone has only one observation. The chain uses TRBV10-3 and TRBJ1-4; D gene ambiguous. Germline V lookup: CDR1 ENHRY, CDR2 SYGVKD. The CDR3 runs to 13 residues. Trimming removed 3 bases at V and 4 bases at J, with 6 bases between. CDR3 residues: CAISELSNEKLFF. The CDR3 DNA reads as TGTGCCATCAGTGAATTGAGTAATGAAAAACTGTTTTTT.

The chain uses TRBV5-4 and TRBJ2-1; maybe TRBD2 (6 bases). The CDR3 extends over 15 amino acids. Germline values: CDR1 SGHNT, CDR2 YYREEE (reference sequence). V lost 4 bases and J 9 bases, leaving 20 bases between the germline ends. CDR3 bases: TGTGCCAGCAGCCCGAGTCGCGGGACGGCCGGTGAGCAGTTCTTC. Translation gives CASSPSRGTAGEQFF.

The genes are TRBV29-1 and TRBJ1-4; 7 bases match TRBD1. Germline lookup yields CDR1 SQVTM and CDR2 ANQGSEA. This CDR3 has 12 residues. J lost 8 bases, V lost 4 bases, and 4 bases had no gene match. The CDR3 spells CSVAQGVEKLFF. The CDR3 region has the DNA TGCAGCGTTGCTCAGGGGGTCGAAAAACTGTTTTTT.

This chain links TRBV29-1 with TRBJ2-7; 7 positions agree with TRBD1. Germline V gene lookup returns CDR1 SQVTM and CDR2 ANQGSEA. This CDR3 spans 12 amino acids. J gave up 2 bases and V 7 bases, and 5 bases lay outside the gene matches. The CDR3 DNA sequence: TGCAGCGGTGGACAGGACACCTACGAGCAGTACTTC. The encoded protein is CSGGQDTYEQYF.

The V and J genes are TRBV9 and TRBJ2-3; 7 nucleotides agree with TRBD2. The V gene end was trimmed by 0 bases and the J gene end by 0 bases; junction bases not matched to a gene: 4. Germline values: CDR1 SGDLS, CDR2 YYNGEE. The CDR3 runs to 16 residues. The CDR3 nucleotides read TGTGCCAGCAGCGTAGTGTTTAGCGGGAGCACAGATACGCAGTATTTT. This encodes CASSVVFSGSTDTQYF.